This TCR beta chain was found in a study of T-cell memory formation after mild COVID-19. Study conclusions and caveats: Clones that shrank (day 15 to 85) were balanced CD4/CD8, whereas later expanders leaned CD4+.

Remarks on this clonotype: The antigen is undetermined.

One entry per CDR3 protein, called by TCRdb with MiXCR from the 5' RACE reads. The data contain about 210,000 distinct CDR3 sequences, roughly 27% of them singletons. Germline V lookup: CDR1 MNHNY, CDR2 SVGAGI (reference sequence). The CDR3 contains 14 residues. V lost 0 bases, J lost 1 base, and 6 bases lay in between. Sequenced material: PBMCs or a T cell subset sorted from them (not recorded which). This TCR came from an adult woman who had mild COVID-19 (a few samples of this study predate the infection). Cell type and time point are not known. The genes are TRBV6-6 and TRBJ1-2; no firm D call. The CDR3 DNA reads as TGTGCCAGCAGTTACTCTGGACGTAACTATGGCTACACCTTC. It is translated as CASSYSGRNYGYTF.